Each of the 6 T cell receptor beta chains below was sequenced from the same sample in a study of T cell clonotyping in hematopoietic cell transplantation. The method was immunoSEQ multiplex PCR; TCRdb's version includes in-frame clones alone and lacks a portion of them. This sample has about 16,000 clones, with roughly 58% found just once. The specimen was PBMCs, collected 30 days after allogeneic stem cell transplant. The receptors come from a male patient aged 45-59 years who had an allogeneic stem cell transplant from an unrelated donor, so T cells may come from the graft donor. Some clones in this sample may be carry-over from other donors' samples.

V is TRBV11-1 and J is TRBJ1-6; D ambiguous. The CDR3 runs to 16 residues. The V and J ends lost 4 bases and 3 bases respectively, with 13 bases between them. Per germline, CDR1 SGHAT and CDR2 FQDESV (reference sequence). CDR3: CASSSDGPDYNSPLHF. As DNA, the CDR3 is TGTGCCAGCAGCTCGGACGGGCCGGACTATAATTCACCCCTCCACTTT.

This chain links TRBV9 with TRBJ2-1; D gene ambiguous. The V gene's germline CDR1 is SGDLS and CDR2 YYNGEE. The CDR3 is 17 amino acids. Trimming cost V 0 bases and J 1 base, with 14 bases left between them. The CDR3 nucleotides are TGTGCCAGCAGCGTAGCTCTATTGGGCCCTTCCTACAATGAGCAGTTCTTC. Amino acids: CASSVALLGPSYNEQFF.

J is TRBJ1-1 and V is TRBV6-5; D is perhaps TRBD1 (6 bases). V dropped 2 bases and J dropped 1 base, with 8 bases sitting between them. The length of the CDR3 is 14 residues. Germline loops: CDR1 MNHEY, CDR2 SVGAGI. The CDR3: CASSYTGPNTEAFF. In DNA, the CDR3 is TGTGCCAGCAGTTACACAGGGCCGAACACTGAAGCTTTCTTT.

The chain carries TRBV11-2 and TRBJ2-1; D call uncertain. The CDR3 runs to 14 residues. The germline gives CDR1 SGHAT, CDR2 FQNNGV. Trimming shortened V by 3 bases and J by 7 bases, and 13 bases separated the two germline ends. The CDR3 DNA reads TGTGCCAGCAGCTTGGATCACGGCCTTAATGAGCAGTTCTTC. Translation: CASSLDHGLNEQFF.

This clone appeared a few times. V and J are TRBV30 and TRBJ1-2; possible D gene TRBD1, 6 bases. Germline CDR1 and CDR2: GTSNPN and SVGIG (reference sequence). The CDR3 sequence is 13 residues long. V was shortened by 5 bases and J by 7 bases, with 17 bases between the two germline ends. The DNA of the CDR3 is TGTGCCTGGTCAACACAGGGAGGTGTTGGCTACACCTTC. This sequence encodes CAWSTQGGVGYTF.

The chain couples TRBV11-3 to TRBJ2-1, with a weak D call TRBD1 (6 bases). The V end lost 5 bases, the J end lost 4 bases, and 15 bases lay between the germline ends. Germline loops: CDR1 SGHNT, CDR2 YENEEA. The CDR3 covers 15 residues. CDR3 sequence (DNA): TGTGCCAGCAGCCCTCCAGGGGCCATTTACAATGAGCAGTTCTTC. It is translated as CASSPPGAIYNEQFF.